This note documents a single TCR beta chain sequence. Germline V gives CDR1 SGHVS, CDR2 FNYEAQ. There are 13 residues in the CDR3. The V segment lost 8 bases and the J segment 4 bases; nucleotides outside the gene matches: 7. This sample stems from a study of beta chain features in type 1 diabetes. Study background: Examination spanned fewer than 140,000,000 sorted cells from all samples.

Every bit of the isolated RNA underwent reverse transcription, so sequencing read expressed TCRB transcripts. Sequencing used immunoSEQ multiplex PCR; TCRdb keeps in-frame clones, though not all of them. The sample has around 450,000 clones; roughly an eighth are singletons. The chain carries TRBV7-6 and TRBJ2-5, with 7 nucleotides matching TRBD2. Sequenced material: naive CD4+ T cells from blood. The TCR originated in a woman aged 18-29 years in good health. CDR3 sequence: CASGRVERETQYF. The CDR3 DNA follows: TGTGCCAGCGGGAGGGTGGAGAGAGAGACCCAGTACTTC.